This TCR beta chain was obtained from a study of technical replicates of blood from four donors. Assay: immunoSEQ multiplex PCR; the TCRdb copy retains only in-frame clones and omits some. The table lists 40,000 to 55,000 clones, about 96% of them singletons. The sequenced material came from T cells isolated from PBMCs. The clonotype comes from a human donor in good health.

This CDR3 is CASSDDVAGDVNEKLFF. The CDR3 coding sequence is TGTGCCAGCAGCGACGACGTGGCAGGGGACGTTAATGAAAAACTGTTTTTT. V and J are TRBV7-9 and TRBJ1-4, with D possibly being TRBD1 (6 bases). The CDR3 contains 17 residues. V lost 5 bases to trimming and J lost 4 bases, with 20 bases between them. Germline loops: CDR1 SEHNR, CDR2 FQNEAQ (reference sequence).